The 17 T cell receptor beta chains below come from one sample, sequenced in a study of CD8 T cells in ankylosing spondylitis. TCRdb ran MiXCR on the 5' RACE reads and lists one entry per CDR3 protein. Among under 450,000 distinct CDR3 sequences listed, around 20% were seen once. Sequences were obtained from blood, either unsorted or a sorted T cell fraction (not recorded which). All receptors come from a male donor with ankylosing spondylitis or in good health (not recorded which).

The CDR3 spells CASSQAGSHGYTF. The DNA for the CDR3 is TGTGCCAGCAGCCAGGCAGGCTCGCATGGCTACACCTTC. The V and J genes are TRBV4-2 and TRBJ1-2; D remains ambiguous. The CDR3 is 13 amino acids. Deletions cut 3 bases from V and 6 bases from J, with 11 bases between. Per the germline V gene, CDR1 is LGHNA and CDR2 is YNFKEQ.

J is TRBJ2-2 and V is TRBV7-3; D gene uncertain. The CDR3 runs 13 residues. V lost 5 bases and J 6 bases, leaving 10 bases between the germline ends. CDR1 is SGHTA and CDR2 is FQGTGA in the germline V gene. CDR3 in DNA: TGTGCCAGCAGCCCCGTGTCCGCCGGGGAGCTGTTTTTT. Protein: CASSPVSAGELFF.

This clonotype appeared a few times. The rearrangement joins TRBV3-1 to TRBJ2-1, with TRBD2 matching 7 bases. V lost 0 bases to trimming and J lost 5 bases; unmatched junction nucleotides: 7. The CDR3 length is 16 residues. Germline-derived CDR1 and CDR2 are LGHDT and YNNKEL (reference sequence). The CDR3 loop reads CASSQDLSGENNEQFF. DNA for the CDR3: TGTGCCAGCAGCCAAGATCTGAGCGGGGAGAACAATGAGCAGTTCTTC.

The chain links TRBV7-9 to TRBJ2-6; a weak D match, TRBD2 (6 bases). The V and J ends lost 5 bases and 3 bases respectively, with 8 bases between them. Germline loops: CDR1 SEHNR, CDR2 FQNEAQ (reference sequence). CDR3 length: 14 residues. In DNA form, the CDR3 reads TGTGCCAGCAGCGGGAGGTTTGGGGCCAACGTCCTGACTTTC. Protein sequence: CASSGRFGANVLTF.

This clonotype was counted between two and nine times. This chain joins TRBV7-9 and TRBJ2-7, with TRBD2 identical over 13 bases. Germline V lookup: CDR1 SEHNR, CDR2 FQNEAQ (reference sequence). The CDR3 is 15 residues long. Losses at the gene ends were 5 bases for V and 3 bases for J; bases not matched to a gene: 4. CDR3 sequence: CASSPGLAGSYEQYF. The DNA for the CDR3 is TGTGCCAGCAGCCCGGGACTAGCGGGGAGCTACGAGCAGTACTTC.

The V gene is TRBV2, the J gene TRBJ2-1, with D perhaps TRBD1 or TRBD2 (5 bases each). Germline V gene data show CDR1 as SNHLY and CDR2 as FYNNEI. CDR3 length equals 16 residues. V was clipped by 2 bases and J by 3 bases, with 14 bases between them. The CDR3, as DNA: TGTGCCAGCAGTGAAACGGGGCCCGTGGGCTACAATGAGCAGTTCTTC. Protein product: CASSETGPVGYNEQFF. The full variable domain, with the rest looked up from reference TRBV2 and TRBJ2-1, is EPEVTQTPSHQVTQMGQEVILRCVPISNHLYFYWYRQILGQKVEFLVSFYNNEISEKSEIFDDQFSVERPDGSNFTLKIRSTKLEDSAMYFCASSETGPVGYNEQFFGPGTRLTVL.

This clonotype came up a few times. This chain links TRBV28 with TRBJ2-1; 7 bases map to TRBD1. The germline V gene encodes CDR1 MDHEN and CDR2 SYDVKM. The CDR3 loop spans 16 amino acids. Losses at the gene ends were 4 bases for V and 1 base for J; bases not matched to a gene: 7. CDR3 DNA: TGTGCCAGCAGTTCGATAGGGGGCTCTTCCTACAATGAGCAGTTCTTC. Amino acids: CASSSIGGSSYNEQFF.

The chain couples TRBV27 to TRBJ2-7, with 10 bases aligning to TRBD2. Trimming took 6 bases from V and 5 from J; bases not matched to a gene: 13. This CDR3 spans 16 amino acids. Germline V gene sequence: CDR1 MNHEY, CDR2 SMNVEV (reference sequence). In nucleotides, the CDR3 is TGTGCCAGCAGCCCTATCCAAGCGGGGGGGCTCGACGAGCAGTACTTC. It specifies CASSPIQAGGLDEQYF.

The CDR3 sequence: CASSTGLAGEINGELFF. The CDR3, as DNA: TGTGCCAGCAGTACGGGACTAGCGGGGGAAATCAACGGGGAGCTGTTTTTT. The rearrangement uses TRBV12-3 or TRBV12-4 and TRBJ2-2, with TRBD2 identical over 14 bases. CDR3 length: 17 residues. V was pared by 5 bases and J by 7 bases, with 9 bases of the junction left unmatched.

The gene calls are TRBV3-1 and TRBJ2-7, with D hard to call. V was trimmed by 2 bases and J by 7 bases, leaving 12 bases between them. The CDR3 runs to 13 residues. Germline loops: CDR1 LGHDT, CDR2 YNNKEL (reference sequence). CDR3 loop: CASSQPLEREQYF. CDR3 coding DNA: TGTGCCAGCAGCCAACCCCTCGAGAGGGAGCAGTACTTC.

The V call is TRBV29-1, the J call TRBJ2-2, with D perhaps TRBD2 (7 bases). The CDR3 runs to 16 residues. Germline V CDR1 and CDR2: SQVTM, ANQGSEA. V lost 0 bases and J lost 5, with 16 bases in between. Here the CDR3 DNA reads TGCAGCGTTGAAGATCGCGGGGGCGCTGAGACCGGGGAGCTGTTTTTT. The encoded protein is CSVEDRGGAETGELFF.

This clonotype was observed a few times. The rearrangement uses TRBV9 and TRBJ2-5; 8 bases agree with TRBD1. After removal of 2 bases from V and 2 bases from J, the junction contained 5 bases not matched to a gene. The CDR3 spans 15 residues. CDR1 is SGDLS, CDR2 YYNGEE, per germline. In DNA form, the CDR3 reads TGTGCCAGCAGCGTGTCCGGACAGGGACAAGAGACCCAGTACTTC. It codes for CASSVSGQGQETQYF.

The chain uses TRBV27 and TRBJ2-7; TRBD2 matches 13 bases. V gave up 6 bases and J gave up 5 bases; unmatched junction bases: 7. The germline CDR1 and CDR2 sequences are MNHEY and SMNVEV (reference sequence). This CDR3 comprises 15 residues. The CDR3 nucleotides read TGTGCCAGCAGGCTAACTAGCGGGGGGGTCCACGAGCAGTACTTC. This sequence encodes CASRLTSGGVHEQYF.

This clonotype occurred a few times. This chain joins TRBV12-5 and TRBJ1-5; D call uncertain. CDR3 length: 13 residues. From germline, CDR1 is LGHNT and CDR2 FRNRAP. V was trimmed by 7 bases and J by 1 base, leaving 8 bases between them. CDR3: CASALQSNQPQHF. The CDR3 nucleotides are TGTGCTAGTGCCTTACAAAGCAATCAGCCCCAGCATTTT.

The CDR3 bases are TGTGCCAGCAGTTTTTCCGGGACAGGGCGACAGCCCCAGCATTTT. It yields the protein CASSFSGTGRQPQHF. This sequence joins TRBV27 and TRBJ1-5, with TRBD1 matching over 9 bases. Trimming took 3 bases from V and 7 from J; bases not matched to a gene: 7. Germline V gene data show CDR1 as MNHEY and CDR2 as SMNVEV (reference sequence). The CDR3 is 15 amino acids.

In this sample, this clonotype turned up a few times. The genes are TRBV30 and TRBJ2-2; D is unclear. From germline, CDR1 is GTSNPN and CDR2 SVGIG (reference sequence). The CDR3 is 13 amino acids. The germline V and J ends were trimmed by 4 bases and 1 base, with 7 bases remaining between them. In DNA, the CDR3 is TGTGCCTGGATGGGCGGGAACACCGGGGAGCTGTTTTTT. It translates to CAWMGGNTGELFF. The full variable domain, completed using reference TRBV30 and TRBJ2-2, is SQTIHQWPATLVQPVGSPLSLECTVEGTSNPNLYWYRQAAGRGLQLLFYSVGIGQISSEVPQNLSASRPQDRQFILSSKKLLLSDSGFYLCAWMGGNTGELFFGEGSRLTVL.

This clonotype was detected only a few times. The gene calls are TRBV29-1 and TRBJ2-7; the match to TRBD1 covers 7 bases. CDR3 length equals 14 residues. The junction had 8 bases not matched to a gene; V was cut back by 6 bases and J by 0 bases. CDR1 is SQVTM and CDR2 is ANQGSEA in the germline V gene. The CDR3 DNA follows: TGCAGCGTACACTCAGGGGGTAGCTCCTACGAGCAGTACTTC. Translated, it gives CSVHSGGSSYEQYF.